The clone carrying this T cell receptor beta chain has at least ten counts. The antigen is unknown. This record comes from a study of neurological immune-mediated disorders. Study as a whole: Relapsing-remitting patients made up about 90% of the 34 multiple sclerosis patients, and secondary progressive patients made up 3. Study-level findings and limits: No CDR3 amino acid sequences were shared by expanded clones across subjects, suggesting private repertoires in all groups.

PBMCs stored at -80 C, 2 million in total, were the source of the unsorted libraries. Trimming removed 7 bases from V and 0 bases from J; junction bases left unmatched: 9. CDR1 is ENHRY and CDR2 is SYGVKD in the germline V gene. The CDR3 runs to 15 residues. The cDNA came from 5'RACE with 10-nucleotide random UMIs. TCRdb itself ran the 5' RACE reads through MiXCR, one entry per CDR3 protein. The profile shows about 46,000 distinct CDR3 sequences, under 2% of them singletons. The chain has TRBV10-3 and TRBJ2-7; 7 bases match TRBD1. The receptor was derived from a woman aged 40 to 50 with multiple sclerosis. Sequenced sample: PBMCs. In DNA form, the CDR3 reads TGTGCCATCAAGGATCGGGGACAGAGCTCCTACGAGCAGTACTTC. Translating it yields CAIKDRGQSSYEQYF.